This entry lists 24 T cell receptor beta chains sequenced from one sample in a study of CD8 T cells in Susac syndrome (dated by TCRdb to 2018 to 2020). The library was produced with the immunoSEQ multiplex PCR assay. RNA was extracted using the RNeasy kit, and about 0.5 to 1 ug of the RNA was reverse transcribed with random hexamers. The public sequencing data were trimmed at Q25 with fastp and processed into clonotypes with MiXCR by TCRdb, which kept only in-frame beta chains. Each entry merges the rows of one CDR3 protein and shows their most common DNA and genes. Recorded for this sample are 120,000 to 150,000 distinct CDR3 sequences; nearly 95% of them occurred a single time. The top ten clonotypes cover over 0.25% of the sample. Sequencing was carried out using CD8+ T cells from PBMCs. These receptors came from a human donor in good health.

This clonotype has only one observation. V and J are TRBV6-6 and TRBJ2-1; 7 bases are a match to TRBD2. The CDR3 has 14 residues. The V gene end was trimmed by 2 bases and the J gene end by 7 bases; junction bases not matched to a gene: 5. Germline V lookup: CDR1 MNHNY, CDR2 SVGAGI (reference sequence). CDR3 in amino acids: CASSYAGVNNEQFF. CDR3 nucleotide sequence: TGTGCCAGCAGTTACGCGGGAGTGAATAATGAGCAGTTCTTC.

The rearrangement links TRBV11-2 to TRBJ2-3, with 8 bases identical to TRBD1. The CDR3 is 14 amino acids. After removal of 4 bases from V and 3 bases from J, the junction contained 3 bases not matched to a gene. CDR1 SGHAT and CDR2 FQNNGV come from the germline V gene. The CDR3 bases are TGTGCCAGCAGCTATGGACAGGGAACAGATACGCAGTATTTT. It translates to CASSYGQGTDTQYF.

The genes are TRBV20-1 and TRBJ1-3; D is unclear. Germline assignment: CDR1 DFQATT and CDR2 SNEGSKA (reference sequence). The CDR3 loop spans 17 amino acids. Trimming stripped 1 base from V and 0 bases from J, with 16 bases between. The CDR3 region is CSARVPETDYSGNTIYF. Written as DNA, the CDR3 is TGCAGTGCTAGAGTCCCGGAGACGGACTACTCTGGAAACACCATATATTTT.

This chain connects TRBV19 to TRBJ1-2; 9 bases match TRBD1. Trimming cost V 5 bases and J 7 bases; bases outside gene matches: 8. The CDR3 runs to 14 residues. Germline CDR1 LNHDA, CDR2 SQIVND (reference sequence). The CDR3, as DNA: TGTGCCAGTAGTCTCGCCGGGACAGGGTCTGGCTACACCTTC. Residues: CASSLAGTGSGYTF.

Concerning this clonotype itself: Mismatch with germline at one junction end may stem from a read error. The V call is TRBV2, the J call TRBJ2-1; 8 positions match TRBD2. CDR1 and CDR2 from the germline V gene are SNHLY and FYNNEI. This CDR3 region has 15 residues. DNA of the CDR3: TGTGCCAGCAGCGAAGTAGCGGGACTATACAATGAGCAGTTCTTC. This translates into CASSEVAGLYNEQFF.

This clonotype came up a few times. The chain recombines TRBV6-5 with TRBJ2-7; perhaps TRBD1 as D (5 bases). Germline lookup yields CDR1 MNHEY and CDR2 SVGAGI. V was clipped by 4 bases and J by 6 bases, with 10 bases between them. The CDR3 runs to 12 residues. CDR3 DNA: TGTGCCAGCAGTTTCTCCCAGGGCGAGCAGTACTTC. It yields the protein CASSFSQGEQYF.

The chain couples TRBV15 to TRBJ2-5; D not certain. The length of the CDR3 is 12 residues. CDR1 is LNHNV, CDR2 YYDKDF, per germline (reference sequence). V shed 5 bases and J shed 2 bases, with 6 bases lying between them. CDR3 residues: CATSGSQETQYF. The CDR3 DNA sequence: TGTGCCACCAGCGGATCGCAAGAGACCCAGTACTTC.

The rearrangement joins TRBV30 to TRBJ2-7, with a weak D call TRBD2 (6 bases). The germline gives CDR1 GTSNPN, CDR2 SVGIG (reference sequence). Trimming pared 8 bases from V and 6 bases from J, leaving 20 bases between. The CDR3 is 13 residues long. The CDR3, as DNA: TGTGCCCAGAGCGTGGGGACTCGATCCGAGCAGTACTTC. Its translation: CAQSVGTRSEQYF.

The chain recombines TRBV9 with TRBJ2-1; unclear D gene. Germline CDR1 is SGDLS and CDR2 is YYNGEE. This CDR3 spans 15 amino acids. The V end was cut by 0 bases, the J end by 3 bases, with 10 bases between. The CDR3 reads CASSVGSPDYNEQFF. The CDR3 DNA sequence: TGTGCCAGCAGCGTAGGGAGTCCAGACTACAATGAGCAGTTCTTC.

The chain uses TRBV20-1 and TRBJ2-1; D call uncertain. CDR1 DFQATT and CDR2 SNEGSKA come from the germline V gene (reference sequence). The V end was cut by 3 bases, the J end by 0 bases, with 9 bases between. The CDR3 sequence is 14 residues long. This CDR3 reads CSARTVSSYNEQFF. DNA for the CDR3: TGCAGTGCTAGGACGGTCTCCTCCTACAATGAGCAGTTCTTC.

The rearrangement uses TRBV29-1 and TRBJ2-1; D is uncertain. The CDR3 contains 11 residues. With 4 bases removed from V and 1 base from J, the gap between germline ends came to 2 bases. Germline V lookup: CDR1 SQVTM, CDR2 ANQGSEA. CDR3 bases: TGCAGCGTTGCGTCCTACAATGAGCAGTTCTTC. This gives the protein CSVASYNEQFF.

This chain links TRBV11-2 with TRBJ2-7; either TRBD1 or TRBD2 may fit D (5 bases each). V was pared by 1 base and J by 7 bases, with 20 bases between. This CDR3 region has 16 residues. The germline V gene encodes CDR1 SGHAT and CDR2 FQNNGV. The CDR3 nucleotides read TGTGCCAGCAGCTTAGTTGGGACCACATGGTCGAGGGAGCAGTACTTC. Residues: CASSLVGTTWSREQYF.

V is TRBV6-5 and J is TRBJ2-7; no clear D gene. The CDR3 consists of 13 residues. Per the germline V gene, CDR1 is MNHEY and CDR2 is SVGAGI. The germline V and J ends were trimmed by 0 bases and 5 bases, with 8 bases remaining between them. The chain's CDR3 is CASSYSMAHEQYF. CDR3 in DNA: TGTGCCAGCAGTTACTCCATGGCCCACGAGCAGTACTTC.

V and J are TRBV7-9 and TRBJ1-2; D gene ambiguous. The CDR3 runs 13 residues. V lost 5 bases and J lost 8, with 15 bases in between. CDR1 and CDR2 (germline): SEHNR, FQNEAQ (reference sequence). CDR3 sequence: CASSPANEVGYTF. The CDR3 DNA is TGTGCCAGCAGCCCAGCCAACGAAGTAGGCTACACCTTC.

This chain uses TRBV29-1 with TRBJ2-5; D not certain. With 3 bases removed from V and 5 bases from J, the gap between germline ends came to 25 bases. The V gene's germline CDR1 is SQVTM and CDR2 ANQGSEA. The CDR3 has 17 amino acids. CDR3 protein: CSVDLDGPPGLIETQYF. CDR3 nucleotide sequence: TGCAGCGTTGACCTGGACGGACCACCAGGCTTGATTGAGACCCAGTACTTC.

The V gene is TRBV29-1, the J gene TRBJ2-2; D remains unclear. The length of the CDR3 is 14 residues. In germline, CDR1 is SQVTM, CDR2 ANQGSEA. V was pared by 4 bases and J by 2 bases, with 11 bases between. CDR3 sequence (DNA): TGCAGCGTTGTGAAGGAGACCAACACCGGGGAGCTGTTTTTT. This sequence encodes CSVVKETNTGELFF.

In regard to this clonotype: A junction end diverges from the germline sequence, so it may reflect a read error. The chain combines TRBV4-1 with TRBJ2-7, with D uncertain. This CDR3 contains 13 residues. The germline CDR1 and CDR2 sequences are MGHRA and YSYEKL. In DNA form, the CDR3 reads TGCGCCAGCAGCCAAGCCCTCAACTACGAGCAGCACTTC. It yields the protein CASSQALNYEQHF.

The chain recombines TRBV19 with TRBJ1-1; D unresolved. The CDR3 has 13 amino acids. CDR1 and CDR2 (germline): LNHDA, SQIVND (reference sequence). Trimming stripped 4 bases from V and 3 bases from J, with 9 bases between. CDR3 protein: CASSNPDDTEAFF. The CDR3 nucleotides read TGTGCCAGTAGTAACCCAGACGACACTGAAGCTTTCTTT.

The rearrangement joins TRBV20-1 to TRBJ1-5, with D perhaps TRBD1 (5 bases). CDR3 length equals 15 residues. Germline V lookup: CDR1 DFQATT, CDR2 SNEGSKA (reference sequence). The V gene lost 3 bases and the J gene lost 1 base, with 13 bases spanning the gap. The CDR3 loop reads CSARNAGPSNQPQHF. For the CDR3, the DNA is TGCAGTGCTAGGAATGCGGGACCAAGCAATCAGCCCCAGCATTTT.

This clonotype is a singleton in its sample. The chain carries TRBV15 and TRBJ2-2; D remains ambiguous. From germline, CDR1 is LNHNV and CDR2 YYDKDF (reference sequence). The CDR3 has 12 residues. V was clipped by 5 bases and J by 8 bases, with 9 bases between them. The CDR3 bases are TGTGCCACCAGCTTAGGGAATGGGGAGCTGTTTTTT. The encoded protein is CATSLGNGELFF.

The CDR3 region is CASSLVHYEQYF. CDR3 coding DNA: TGTGCCAGCAGTTTAGTCCACTACGAGCAGTACTTC. V gene TRBV28 combines with J gene TRBJ2-7; D is undetermined. Looked up from germline, CDR1 is MDHEN and CDR2 is SYDVKM. CDR3 size: 12 residues. Trimming removed 2 bases at V and 3 bases at J, with 5 bases between.

The chain recombines TRBV20-1 with TRBJ2-3; D gene unclear. The V gene lost 0 bases and the J gene lost 0 bases, with 13 bases spanning the gap. Germline CDR1 reads DFQATT; CDR2 reads SNEGSKA (reference sequence). The CDR3 totals 16 residues. The CDR3 sequence is CSARDREALSTDTQYF. In DNA, the CDR3 is TGCAGTGCTAGAGATCGCGAGGCCCTCAGCACAGATACGCAGTATTTT.

This clonotype was observed once. This chain connects TRBV27 to TRBJ1-1; possibly TRBD1 for D (5 bases). The CDR3 loop spans 14 amino acids. CDR1 and CDR2 from the germline V gene are MNHEY and SMNVEV (reference sequence). V lost 2 bases and J 5 bases, leaving 12 bases between the germline ends. Written as DNA, the CDR3 is TGTGCCAGCAGTTTACGTCGGGACGGAACTGAAGCTTTCTTT. Amino acids: CASSLRRDGTEAFF.

The V call is TRBV29-1, the J call TRBJ2-6; 7 bases match TRBD1. V was pared by 4 bases and J by 4 bases, with 10 bases of the junction left unmatched. The CDR3 runs to 16 residues. CDR1 is SQVTM and CDR2 is ANQGSEA in the germline V gene. In nucleotides, the CDR3 is TGCAGCGTTGGTGTTAGGGGGCGAATAGGGGCCAACGTCCTGACTTTC. This sequence encodes CSVGVRGRIGANVLTF.